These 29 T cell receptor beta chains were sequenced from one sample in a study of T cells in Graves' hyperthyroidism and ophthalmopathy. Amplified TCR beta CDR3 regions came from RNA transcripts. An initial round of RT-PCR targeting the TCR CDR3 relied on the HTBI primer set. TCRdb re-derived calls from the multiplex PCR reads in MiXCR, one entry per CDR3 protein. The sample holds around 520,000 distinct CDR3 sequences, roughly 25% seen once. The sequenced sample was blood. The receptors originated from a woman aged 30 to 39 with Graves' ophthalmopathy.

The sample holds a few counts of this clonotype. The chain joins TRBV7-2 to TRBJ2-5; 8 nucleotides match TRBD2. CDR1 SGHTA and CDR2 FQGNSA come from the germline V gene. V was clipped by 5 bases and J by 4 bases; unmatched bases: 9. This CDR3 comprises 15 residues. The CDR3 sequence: CASSGLLGGGETQYF. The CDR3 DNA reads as TGTGCCAGCAGCGGCCTTCTCGGGGGGGGAGAGACCCAGTACTTC.

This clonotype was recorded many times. CDR3 DNA sequence: TGTGCCAGCAGTGCCGACGGCGGGGAGGGCCACGAGCAGTACTTC. As protein: CASSADGGEGHEQYF. The chain couples TRBV6-1 to TRBJ2-7, with 7 bases that match TRBD2. The V segment lost 4 bases and the J segment 5 bases; nucleotides outside the gene matches: 11. The CDR3 is 15 residues long. The V gene's germline CDR1 is MNHNS and CDR2 SASEGT.

DNA of the CDR3: TGTGCCAGCAGTTACGGGGACGAACGGAACACTGAAGCTTTCTTT. Amino acids: CASSYGDERNTEAFF. V usage is TRBV6-5 and J usage is TRBJ1-1, with D possibly matching TRBD1 (5 bases). This CDR3 is 15 amino acids long. The germline CDR1 and CDR2 sequences are MNHEY and SVGAGI. Between the trimmed V and J ends, which lost 2 bases and 1 base, there was a span of 11 bases.

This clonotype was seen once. The CDR3 is CSARTDRGAYEQYF. In DNA, the CDR3 is TGCAGTGCTAGAACGGACAGGGGGGCCTACGAGCAGTACTTC. The V gene is TRBV20-1, the J gene TRBJ2-7; TRBD1 agrees at 10 bases. There are 14 residues in the CDR3. CDR1 and CDR2 (germline): DFQATT, SNEGSKA (reference sequence). Losses at the gene ends were 2 bases for V and 2 bases for J; bases not matched to a gene: 3.

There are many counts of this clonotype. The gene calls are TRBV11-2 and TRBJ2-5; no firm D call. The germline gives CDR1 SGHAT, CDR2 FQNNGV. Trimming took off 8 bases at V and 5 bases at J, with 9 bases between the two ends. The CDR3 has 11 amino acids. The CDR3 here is CASASEETQYF. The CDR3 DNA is TGTGCCAGCGCTTCAGAGGAGACCCAGTACTTC. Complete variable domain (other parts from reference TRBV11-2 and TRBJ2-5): EAGVAQSPRYKIIEKRQSVAFWCNPISGHATLYWYQQILGQGPKLLIQFQNNGVVDDSQLPKDRFSAERLKGVDSTLKIQPAKLEDSAVYLCASASEETQYFGPGTRLLVL.

The CDR3 protein is CASSKGTPTYEQYF. DNA for the CDR3: TGTGCCAGCAGTAAAGGGACACCTACCTACGAGCAGTACTTC. This sequence joins TRBV12-3 or TRBV12-4 and TRBJ2-7, with D possibly being TRBD1 (6 bases). V lost 5 bases and J 2 bases, leaving 13 bases between the germline ends. The CDR3 runs 14 residues.

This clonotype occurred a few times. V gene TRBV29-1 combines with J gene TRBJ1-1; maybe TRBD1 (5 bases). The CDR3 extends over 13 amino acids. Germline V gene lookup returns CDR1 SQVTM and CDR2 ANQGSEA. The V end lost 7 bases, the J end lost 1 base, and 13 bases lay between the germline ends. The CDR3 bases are TGCAGCGCTGATGAAACAGGGAACACTGAAGCTTTCTTT. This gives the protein CSADETGNTEAFF.

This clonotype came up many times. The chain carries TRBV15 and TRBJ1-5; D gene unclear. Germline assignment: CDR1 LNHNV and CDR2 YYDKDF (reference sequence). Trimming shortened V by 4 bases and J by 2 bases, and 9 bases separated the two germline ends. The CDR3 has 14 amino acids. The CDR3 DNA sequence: TGTGCCACCAGCATGGCCGCTCGCAATCAGCCCCAGCATTTT. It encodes CATSMAARNQPQHF. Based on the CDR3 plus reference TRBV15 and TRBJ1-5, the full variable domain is DAMVIQNPRYQVTQFGKPVTLSCSQTLNHNVMYWYQQKSSQAPKLLFHYYDKDFNNEADTPDNFQSRRPNTSFCFLDIRSPGLGDTAMYLCATSMAARNQPQHFGDGTRLSIL.

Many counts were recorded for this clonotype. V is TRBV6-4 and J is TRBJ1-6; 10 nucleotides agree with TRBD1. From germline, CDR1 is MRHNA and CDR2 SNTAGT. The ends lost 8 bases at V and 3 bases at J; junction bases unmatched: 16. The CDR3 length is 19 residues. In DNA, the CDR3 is TGTGCCAGCTCCCTGGCAGGGACAGGGGCTTCCTACTATAATTCACCCCTCCACTTT. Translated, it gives CASSLAGTGASYYNSPLHF.

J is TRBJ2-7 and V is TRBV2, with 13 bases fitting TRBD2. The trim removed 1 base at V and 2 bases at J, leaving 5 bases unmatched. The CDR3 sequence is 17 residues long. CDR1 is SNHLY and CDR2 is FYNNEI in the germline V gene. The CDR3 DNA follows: TGTGCCAGCAGTGAAGGCCCGGGACTAGCGGGGACCTACGAGCAGTACTTC. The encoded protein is CASSEGPGLAGTYEQYF.

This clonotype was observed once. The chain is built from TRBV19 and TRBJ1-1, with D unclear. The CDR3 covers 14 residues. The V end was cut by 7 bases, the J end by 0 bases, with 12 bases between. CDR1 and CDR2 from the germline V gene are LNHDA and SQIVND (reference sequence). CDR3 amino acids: CASNSANLNTEAFF. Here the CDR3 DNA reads TGTGCCAGTAATTCCGCAAACTTGAACACTGAAGCTTTCTTT.

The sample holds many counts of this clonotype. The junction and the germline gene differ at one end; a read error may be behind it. The CDR3 loop is CAWSVGHPNAEAFF. As DNA, the CDR3 is TGTGCCTGGAGTGTAGGACACCCGAACGCTGAAGCTTTCTTT. This chain joins TRBV30 and TRBJ1-1, with D perhaps TRBD1 (5 bases). This CDR3 is 14 amino acids long. Germline CDR1 reads GTSNPN; CDR2 reads SVGIG (reference sequence).

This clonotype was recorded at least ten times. The CDR3 DNA is TGTGCCAGCAGTTATAGACCTACTGAAGCTTTCTTT. Translated, it gives CASSYRPTEAFF. The J gene is TRBJ1-1, the V gene TRBV6-2 or TRBV6-3; D ambiguous. Germline CDR1 MNHEY, CDR2 SVGEGT. There are 12 residues in the CDR3. Trimming removed 3 bases from V and 5 bases from J, with 7 bases in between.

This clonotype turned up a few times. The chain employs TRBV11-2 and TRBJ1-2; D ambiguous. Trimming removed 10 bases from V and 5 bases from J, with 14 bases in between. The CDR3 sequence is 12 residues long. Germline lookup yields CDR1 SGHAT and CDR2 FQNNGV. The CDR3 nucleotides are TGTGCCACCGAGGCTCCCTTTTATGGCTACACCTTC. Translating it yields CATEAPFYGYTF.

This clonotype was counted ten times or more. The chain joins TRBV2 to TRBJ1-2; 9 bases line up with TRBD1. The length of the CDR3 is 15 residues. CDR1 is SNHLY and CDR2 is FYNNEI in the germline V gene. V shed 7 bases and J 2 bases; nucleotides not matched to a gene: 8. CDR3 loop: CASTYHGTGNYGYTF. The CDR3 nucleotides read TGTGCCAGCACATACCACGGGACAGGGAACTATGGCTACACCTTC.

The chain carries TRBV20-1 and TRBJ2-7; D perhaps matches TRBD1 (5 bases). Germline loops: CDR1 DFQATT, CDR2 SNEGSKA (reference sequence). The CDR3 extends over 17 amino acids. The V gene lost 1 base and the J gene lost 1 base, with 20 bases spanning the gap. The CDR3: CSARAPQMRQGSYEQYF. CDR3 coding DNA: TGCAGTGCTAGAGCCCCTCAAATGAGGCAGGGATCCTACGAGCAGTACTTC.

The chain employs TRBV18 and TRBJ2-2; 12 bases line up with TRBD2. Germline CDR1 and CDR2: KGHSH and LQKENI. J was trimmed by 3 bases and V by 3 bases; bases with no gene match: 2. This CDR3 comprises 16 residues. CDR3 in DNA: TGTGCCAGCTCACCGTGGACTAGCGGGGACACCGGGGAGCTGTTTTTT. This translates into CASSPWTSGDTGELFF.

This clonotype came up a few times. The CDR3 region is CASGLGGLGNTIYF. Written as DNA, the CDR3 is TGTGCTAGTGGTTTGGGGGGCCTTGGAAACACCATATATTTT. This chain links TRBV12-5 with TRBJ1-3, with D tentatively TRBD1 (5 bases). The CDR3 runs 14 residues. Germline CDR1 is LGHNT and CDR2 is FRNRAP. Trimming cost V 1 base and J 3 bases, with 7 bases left between them.

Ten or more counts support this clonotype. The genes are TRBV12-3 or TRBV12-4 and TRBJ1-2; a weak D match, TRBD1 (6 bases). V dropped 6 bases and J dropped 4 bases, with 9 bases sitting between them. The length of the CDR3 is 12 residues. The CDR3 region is CASRTGSYGYTF. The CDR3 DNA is TGTGCCAGCAGAACAGGGTCCTATGGCTACACCTTC.

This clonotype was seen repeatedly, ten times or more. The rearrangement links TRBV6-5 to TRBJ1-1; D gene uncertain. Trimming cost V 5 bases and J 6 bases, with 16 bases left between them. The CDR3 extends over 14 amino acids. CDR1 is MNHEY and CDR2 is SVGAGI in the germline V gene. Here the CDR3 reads CASSLSGLYAEAFF. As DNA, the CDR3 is TGTGCCAGCAGTCTTTCGGGTCTTTACGCTGAAGCTTTCTTT.

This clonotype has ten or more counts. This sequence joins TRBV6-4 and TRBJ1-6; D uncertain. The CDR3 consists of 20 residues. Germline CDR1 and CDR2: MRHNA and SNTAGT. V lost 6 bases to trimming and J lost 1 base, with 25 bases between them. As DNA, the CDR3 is TGTGCCAGCAGACAAAGAACCGGGCCCCGGCCTGGGTCCTATAATTCACCCCTCCACTTT. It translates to CASRQRTGPRPGSYNSPLHF.

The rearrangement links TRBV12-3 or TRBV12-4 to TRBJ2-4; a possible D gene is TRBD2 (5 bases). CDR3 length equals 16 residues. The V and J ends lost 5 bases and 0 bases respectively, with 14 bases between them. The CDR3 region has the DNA TGTGCCAGCAGTCCCGTCGGGATAATAGCCAAAAACATTCAGTACTTC. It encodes CASSPVGIIAKNIQYF.

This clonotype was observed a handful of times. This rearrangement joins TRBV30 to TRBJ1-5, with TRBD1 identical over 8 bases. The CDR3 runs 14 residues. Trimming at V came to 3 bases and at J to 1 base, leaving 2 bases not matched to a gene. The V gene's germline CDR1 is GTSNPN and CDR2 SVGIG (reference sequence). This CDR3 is CAWSRGPSNQPQHF. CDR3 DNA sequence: TGTGCCTGGAGCAGGGGGCCGAGCAATCAGCCCCAGCATTTT.

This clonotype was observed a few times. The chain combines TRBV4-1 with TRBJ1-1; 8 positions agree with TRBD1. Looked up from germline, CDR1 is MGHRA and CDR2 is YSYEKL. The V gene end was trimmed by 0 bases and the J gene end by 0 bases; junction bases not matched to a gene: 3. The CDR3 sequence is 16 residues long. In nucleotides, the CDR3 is TGCGCCAGCAGCCAAGAGACAGGGGTGATGAACACTGAAGCTTTCTTT. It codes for CASSQETGVMNTEAFF.

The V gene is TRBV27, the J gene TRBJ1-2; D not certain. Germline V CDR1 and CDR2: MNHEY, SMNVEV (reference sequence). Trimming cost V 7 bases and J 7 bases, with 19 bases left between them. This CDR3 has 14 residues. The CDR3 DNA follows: TGTGCCAGCACCCTATGGGGTTCGGAGGCTGGCTACACCTTC. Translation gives CASTLWGSEAGYTF.

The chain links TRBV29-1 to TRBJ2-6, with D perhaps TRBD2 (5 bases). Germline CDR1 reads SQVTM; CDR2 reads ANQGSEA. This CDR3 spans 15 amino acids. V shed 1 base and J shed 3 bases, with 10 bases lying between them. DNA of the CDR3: TGCAGCGTTGAAGTCCCCCGGGGTGGGGCCAACGTCCTGACTTTC. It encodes CSVEVPRGGANVLTF.

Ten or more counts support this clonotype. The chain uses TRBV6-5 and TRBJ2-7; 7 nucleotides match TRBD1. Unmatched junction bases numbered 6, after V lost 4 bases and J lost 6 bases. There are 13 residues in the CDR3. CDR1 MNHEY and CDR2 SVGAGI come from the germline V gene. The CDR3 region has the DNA TGTGCCAGCAGTTTTGACAGGGTCGGCGAGCAGTACTTC. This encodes CASSFDRVGEQYF.

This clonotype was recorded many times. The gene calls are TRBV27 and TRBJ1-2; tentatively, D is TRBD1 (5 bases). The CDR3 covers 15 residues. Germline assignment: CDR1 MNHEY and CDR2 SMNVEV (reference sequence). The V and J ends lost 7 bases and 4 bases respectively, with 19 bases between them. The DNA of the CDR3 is TGTGCCAGCACCCCAGGGCCCCCGAGCCGCTATGGCTACACCTTC. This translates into CASTPGPPSRYGYTF.

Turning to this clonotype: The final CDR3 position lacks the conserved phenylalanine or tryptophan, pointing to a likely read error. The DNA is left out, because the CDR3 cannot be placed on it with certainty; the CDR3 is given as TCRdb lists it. The CDR3 sequence is CSVVGRDLNTGELCV. The chain links TRBV29-1 to TRBJ2-2. Germline lookup yields CDR1 SQVTM and CDR2 ANQGSEA. Ends included, the CDR3 has 15 residues.